This TCR beta chain was identified in a study of blood T cell repertoires in COVID-19. Study overall: The samples span acute and convalescent COVID-19 from the United States, Italy and Spain. T cells, B-cell-depleted T cells, or PBMCs provided the cDNA or gDNA that served as material.

Original methodology: Scientists estimated how many nucleated cells there were by amplifying reference gene primers. Using immunoSEQ multiplex PCR, the repertoire was profiled, and TCRdb retains in-frame clones only, with some absent. Clonal size and the V and J genes are those of that table, whereas D and trimming came from the DNA. This table holds roughly 29,000 clones, roughly 80% found once. Germline loops: CDR1 SGHNT, CDR2 YYREEE (reference sequence). There are 16 residues in the CDR3. Trimming took 0 bases from V and 1 from J; bases not matched to a gene: 6. The sample comprised peripheral blood. The clonotype originates from a woman in her 70s with active or convalescent COVID-19. The chain links TRBV5-4 to TRBJ1-1; 7 nucleotides line up with TRBD1. This CDR3 reads CASSLDEGASNTEAFF. The CDR3 DNA is TGTGCCAGCAGCTTGGATGAGGGGGCCTCGAACACTGAAGCTTTCTTT.